These T cell receptor beta chains were read from a single sample in a study of CD8 T cells in ankylosing spondylitis. TCRdb re-called the 5' RACE reads through MiXCR, storing one row per CDR3 protein. The sample lists about 390,000 distinct CDR3 sequences; around 24% were seen once. Sequenced material: blood, either unsorted or a sorted T cell fraction (not recorded which). Receptor source: a male donor with ankylosing spondylitis. Each CDR3 is given with its conserved first and last residue. Fields, in order: D gene, J gene, V gene, clone size, CDR3 DNA, CDR3 protein. D genes are given only for firm matches. Only some rows state a clone size, as once, few, many or a class for expanded clones.

NA | TRBJ1-4 | TRBV29-1 | NA | TGCAGCGTTGACGGGGGGTCCACTAATGAAAAACTGTTTTTT | CSVDGGSTNEKLFF
NA | TRBJ1-1 | TRBV3-1 | few | TGTGCCAGCAGCCGCGCTCGGGGGGCCGCTGAAGCTTTCTTT | CASSRARGAAEAFF
NA | TRBJ2-3 | TRBV6-1 | few | TGTGCCAGCGGGGCCTTAGCACTCGGCACAGATACGCAGTATTTT | CASGALALGTDTQYF
NA | TRBJ2-1 | TRBV5-1 | NA | TGCGCCAGCAGCTTGCGGGGAGAGAGCTCCTACAATGAGCAGTTCTTC | CASSLRGESSYNEQFF
TRBD2 | TRBJ2-3 | TRBV4-2 | NA | TGTGCCAGCAGCCAAGAACGGGCAGCGGGAGAGGGATCGGGCACAGATACGCAGTATTTT | CASSQERAAGEGSGTDTQYF
TRBD2 | TRBJ2-3 | TRBV5-1 | few | TGCGCCAGCAGCTTGGCTGCTAGCGGGAGTCCCACAGATACGCAGTATTTT | CASSLAASGSPTDTQYF
NA | TRBJ1-6 | TRBV11-1 | NA | TGTGCCAGCAGCTTCCCCCCGGGTCCTCCGACCCCCGGTTCACCCCTCCACTTT | CASSFPPGPPTPGSPLHF
NA | TRBJ2-2 | TRBV18 | few | TGTGCCAGCTCATCGGGGACCACCGGGGAGCTGTTTTTT | CASSSGTTGELFF
TRBD1 | TRBJ1-5 | TRBV6-2/TRBV6-3 | few | TGTGCCAGCAGATCCCCTGGGACAGGGACTCAGCCCCAGCATTTT | CASRSPGTGTQPQHF
NA | TRBJ2-1 | TRBV29-1 | many | TGCAGCGCCATCGGGACTTGGCCGCAGGGCAATGAGCAGTTCTTC | CSAIGTWPQGNEQFF
TRBD1 | TRBJ2-5 | TRBV20-1 | few | TGCAGTGCTAGAACCCGTAGGACAGGGGGCTATGGAGAGACCCAGTACTTC | CSARTRRTGGYGETQYF
NA | TRBJ2-1 | TRBV6-2/TRBV6-3 | few | TGTGCCAGCAACGGCTACAATGAGCAGTTCTTC | CASNGYNEQFF
NA | TRBJ1-2 | TRBV18 | NA | TGTGCCAGCTCACCGACAGTGTACTGGGACTATGGCTACACCTTC | CASSPTVYWDYGYTF
TRBD2 | TRBJ2-3 | TRBV7-6 | few | TGTGCCAGAGCCCAGCCGGGACTAGCGGGAGTTAGAGATACGCAGTATTTT | CARAQPGLAGVRDTQYF
NA | TRBJ1-1 | TRBV28 | once | TGTGCCAGCAGTACCCGGAAGGAGGCTTTCTTT | CASSTRKEAFF
NA | TRBJ2-5 | TRBV9 | NA | TGTGCCAGCAGCGAGGTAGGGACGGTCGGAGAGACCCAGTACTTC | CASSEVGTVGETQYF
TRBD1 | TRBJ1-1 | TRBV19 | few | TGTGCCAGTAGTATAGGACAGGGGGGAAACACCTTACAAGCTTTCTTT | CASSIGQGGNTLQAFF
NA | TRBJ1-3 | TRBV7-2 | NA | TGTGCCAGCGGAAAAACAGGGTCCTCTGGAAACACCATATATTTT | CASGKTGSSGNTIYF
NA | TRBJ2-1 | TRBV4-2 | NA | TGTGCCAGCAGCCAACTACTCAGGGGAGGTGAGCAGTTCTTC | CASSQLLRGGEQFF
TRBD2 | TRBJ2-3 | TRBV20-1 | NA | TGCAGTGCTAGAGTTACTAGCGGGAGTTCAGATACGCAGTATTTT | CSARVTSGSSDTQYF
NA | TRBJ1-5 | TRBV6-6 | NA | TGTGCCAGCAGTGACACCGTGATTCAGCCCCAGCATTTT | CASSDTVIQPQHF
NA | TRBJ2-7 | TRBV7-2 | NA | TGTGCCAGCAGCTCCGTCCCCCCTCGGGCTTACGAGCAGTACTTC | CASSSVPPRAYEQYF
TRBD2 | TRBJ2-1 | TRBV29-1 | few | TGCAGCGTCCAAAGAGGAATTTCTAGCGGGAGGCGGAATGAGCAGTTCTTC | CSVQRGISSGRRNEQFF
TRBD2 | TRBJ2-7 | TRBV7-2 | few | TGTGCCAGCAGCCCCCAACTAGCGGGAGACGAGCAGTACTTC | CASSPQLAGDEQYF
NA | TRBJ2-1 | TRBV19 | NA | TGTGCCAGTAGGAGCGGAACCTACAATGAGCAGTTCTTC | CASRSGTYNEQFF
TRBD2 | TRBJ2-2 | TRBV28 | few | TGTGCCAGCAAGTTTAGGGCGGGAGGGCCGAACACCGGGGAGCTGTTTTTT | CASKFRAGGPNTGELFF
NA | TRBJ2-3 | TRBV19 | once | TGTGCCAGTACCACCTCCCCTAGCACAGATACGCAGTATTTT | CASTTSPSTDTQYF
NA | TRBJ1-1 | TRBV7-8 | NA | TGTGCCAGCAGCCTACGTTCAGGGACCAACACTGAAGCTTTCTTT | CASSLRSGTNTEAFF
NA | TRBJ1-1 | TRBV20-1 | few | TGCAGTGCCCCAAGGGGAAAGGACACTGAAGCTTTCTTT | CSAPRGKDTEAFF
TRBD1 | TRBJ2-7 | TRBV20-1 | NA | TGCAGTGCCCAGTCAGGTGGACAGGGCTACGAGCAGTACTTC | CSAQSGGQGYEQYF
NA | TRBJ1-3 | TRBV5-6 | few | TGTGCCAGCAGCTCGACAGTTTTCTCTGGAAACACCATATATTTT | CASSSTVFSGNTIYF
TRBD1 | TRBJ2-5 | TRBV28 | many | TGCGCCAGCAGCTTAACAGGGGGTGAGACCCAGTACTTC | CASSLTGGETQYF
NA | TRBJ1-3 | TRBV11-2 | many | TGTGCCAGCAGCTCTCGGGTCGGAGCTTACTACGCGGGAAACACCATATATTTT | CASSSRVGAYYAGNTIYF
NA | TRBJ1-6 | TRBV9 | NA | TGTGCCAGCAGCCCCCAGGCGAACTCCTATAATTCACCCCTCCACTTT | CASSPQANSYNSPLHF
TRBD2 | TRBJ2-5 | TRBV20-1 | NA | TGCAGTGCTAGCGCCGGGACTAGCGGGGAAGAGACCCAGTACTTC | CSASAGTSGEETQYF